This paragraph covers one TCR beta chain sequence. What it recognizes is unknown. The data were taken from a study of blood T cells in healthy people across ages. PCR was performed a second time for roughly 7 to 12 cycles using a sample-barcoded 5' primer and a J-beta primer mix. Every cDNA molecule bore a tag from a template-switch adaptor containing 12 random nucleotides. Each sample provided no less than 3 million CDR3-containing paired-end reads. TCRdb reprocessed the 5' RACE reads via MiXCR and lists one record per CDR3 protein. In the table there are fewer than 2 million distinct CDR3 sequences, about two fifths of which are singletons. The study's findings and limits: It was the long-lived donors that had more naive CD4+ cells and higher diversity than aged donors. TCR beta diversity per million T cells fell roughly linearly with age.

This clonotype was obtained from a human donor in good health. The material sequenced was blood.

The CDR3 nucleotides read TGTGCCAGCAGCGTAGAGGACGGGAACACTGAAGCTTTCTTT. It translates to CASSVEDGNTEAFF. The chain joins TRBV9 to TRBJ1-1; D uncertain. Germline V gene data show CDR1 as SGDLS and CDR2 as YYNGEE. CDR3 length: 14 amino acids. Trimming shortened V by 0 bases and J by 1 base, and 7 bases separated the two germline ends. Supplemented by reference TRBV9 and TRBJ1-1, the full variable domain reads DSGVTQTPKHLITATGQRVTLRCSPRSGDLSVYWYQQSLDQGLQFLIQYYNGEERAKGNILERFSAQQFPDLHSELNLSSLELGDSALYFCASSVEDGNTEAFFGQGTRLTVV.